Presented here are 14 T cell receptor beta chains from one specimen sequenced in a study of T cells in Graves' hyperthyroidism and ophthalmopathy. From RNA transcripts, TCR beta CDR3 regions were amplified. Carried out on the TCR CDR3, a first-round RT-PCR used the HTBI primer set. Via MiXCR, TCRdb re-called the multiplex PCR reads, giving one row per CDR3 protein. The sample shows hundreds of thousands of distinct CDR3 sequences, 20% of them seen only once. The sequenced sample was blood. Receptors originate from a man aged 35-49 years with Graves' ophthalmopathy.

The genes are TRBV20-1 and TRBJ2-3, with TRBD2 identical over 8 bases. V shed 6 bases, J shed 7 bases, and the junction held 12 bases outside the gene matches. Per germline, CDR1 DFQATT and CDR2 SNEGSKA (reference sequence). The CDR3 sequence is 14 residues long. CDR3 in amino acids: CSANPGLGTNTQYF. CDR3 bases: TGCAGTGCCAACCCGGGACTAGGGACCAATACGCAGTATTTT.

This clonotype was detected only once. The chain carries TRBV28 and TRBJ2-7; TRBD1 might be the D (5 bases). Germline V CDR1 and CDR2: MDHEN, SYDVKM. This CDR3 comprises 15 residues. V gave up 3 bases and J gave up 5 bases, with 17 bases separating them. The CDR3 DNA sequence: TGTGCCAGCAGTTTGCCGCTCCAGGGCCGGAACGAGCAGTACTTC. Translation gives CASSLPLQGRNEQYF.

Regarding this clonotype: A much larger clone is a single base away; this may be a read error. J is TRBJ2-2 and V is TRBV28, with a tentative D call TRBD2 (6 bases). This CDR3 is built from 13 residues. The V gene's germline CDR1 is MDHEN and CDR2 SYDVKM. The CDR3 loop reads CASSTPNTGGLFF. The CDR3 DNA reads TGTGCCAGCAGCACACCGAACACCGGGGGGCTGTTTTTT.

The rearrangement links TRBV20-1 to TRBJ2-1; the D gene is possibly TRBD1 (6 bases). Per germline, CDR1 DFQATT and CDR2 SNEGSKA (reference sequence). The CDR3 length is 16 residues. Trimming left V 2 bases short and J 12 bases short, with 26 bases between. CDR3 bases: TGCAGTGCTAGACAAATCCGGGACACACGATTCCGGGGGCAGTTCTTC. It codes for CSARQIRDTRFRGQFF.

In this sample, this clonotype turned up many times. Here the CDR3 reads CASSLGLAGGFEQFF. For the CDR3, the DNA is TGTGCCAGCAGCTTAGGGCTAGCGGGGGGGTTTGAGCAGTTCTTC. The rearrangement uses TRBV11-2 and TRBJ2-1; 12 nucleotides align to TRBD2. This CDR3 contains 15 residues. Unmatched junction bases numbered 4, after V lost 1 base and J lost 9 bases. CDR1 SGHAT and CDR2 FQNNGV come from the germline V gene.

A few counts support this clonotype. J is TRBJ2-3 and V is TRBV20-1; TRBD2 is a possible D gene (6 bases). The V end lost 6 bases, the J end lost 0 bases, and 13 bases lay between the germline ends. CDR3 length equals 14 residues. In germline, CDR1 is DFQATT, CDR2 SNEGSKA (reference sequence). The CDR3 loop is CSARPGLSTDTQYF. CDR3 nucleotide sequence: TGCAGTGCCAGACCGGGACTCAGCACAGATACGCAGTATTTT.

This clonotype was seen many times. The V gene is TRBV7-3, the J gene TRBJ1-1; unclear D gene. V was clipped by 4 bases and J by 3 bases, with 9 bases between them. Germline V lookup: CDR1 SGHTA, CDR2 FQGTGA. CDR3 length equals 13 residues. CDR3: CASSSQEDTEAFF. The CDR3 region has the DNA TGTGCCAGCAGCTCGCAGGAGGACACTGAAGCTTTCTTT.

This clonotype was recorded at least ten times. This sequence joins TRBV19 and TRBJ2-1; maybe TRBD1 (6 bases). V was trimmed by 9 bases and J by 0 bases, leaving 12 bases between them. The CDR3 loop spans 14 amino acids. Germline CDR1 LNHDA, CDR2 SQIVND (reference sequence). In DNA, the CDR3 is TGTGCCAGCAAAGACAGGAGCTCCTACAATGAGCAGTTCTTC. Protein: CASKDRSSYNEQFF.

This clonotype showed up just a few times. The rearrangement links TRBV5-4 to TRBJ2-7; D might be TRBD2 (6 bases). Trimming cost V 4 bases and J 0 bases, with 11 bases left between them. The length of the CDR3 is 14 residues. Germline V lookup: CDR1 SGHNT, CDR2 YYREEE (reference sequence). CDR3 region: CASSQRESSYEQYF. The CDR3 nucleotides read TGTGCCAGCAGCCAACGGGAGAGCTCCTACGAGCAGTACTTC.

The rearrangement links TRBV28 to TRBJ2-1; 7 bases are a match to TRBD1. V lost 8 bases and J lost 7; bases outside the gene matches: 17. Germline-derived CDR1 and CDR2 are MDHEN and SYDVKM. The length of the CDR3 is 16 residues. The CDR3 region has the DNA TGTGCCAGCCCCCCATCCGCAAGGGGGCTAGGTAATGAGCAGTTCTTC. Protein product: CASPPSARGLGNEQFF.

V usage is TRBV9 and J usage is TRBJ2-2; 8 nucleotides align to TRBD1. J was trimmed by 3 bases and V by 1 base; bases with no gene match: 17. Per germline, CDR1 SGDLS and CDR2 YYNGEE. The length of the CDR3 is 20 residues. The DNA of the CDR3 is TGTGCCAGCAGCGTACGTGCTTGGGGTACGGGACAGGTACACACCGGGGAGCTGTTTTTT. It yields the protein CASSVRAWGTGQVHTGELFF.

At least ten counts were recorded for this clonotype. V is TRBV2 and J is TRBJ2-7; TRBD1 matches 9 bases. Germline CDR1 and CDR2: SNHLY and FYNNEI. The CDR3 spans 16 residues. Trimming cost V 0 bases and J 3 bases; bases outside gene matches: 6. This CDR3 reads CASSEAGPGQGYEQYF. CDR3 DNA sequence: TGTGCCAGCAGTGAAGCGGGGCCGGGACAGGGCTACGAGCAGTACTTC.

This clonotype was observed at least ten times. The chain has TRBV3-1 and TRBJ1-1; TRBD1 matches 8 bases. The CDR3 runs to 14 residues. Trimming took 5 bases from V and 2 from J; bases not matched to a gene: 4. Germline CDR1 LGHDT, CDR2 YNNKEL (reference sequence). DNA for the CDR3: TGTGCCAGCAGCTACAGGGGGGGAAACACTGAAGCTTTCTTT. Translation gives CASSYRGGNTEAFF.

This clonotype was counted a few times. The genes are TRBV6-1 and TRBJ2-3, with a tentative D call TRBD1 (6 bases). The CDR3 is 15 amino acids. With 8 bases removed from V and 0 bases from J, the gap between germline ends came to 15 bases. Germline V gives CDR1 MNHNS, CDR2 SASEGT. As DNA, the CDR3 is TGTGCCAGCCCACAGGGAAGTAGGAGCACAGATACGCAGTATTTT. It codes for CASPQGSRSTDTQYF.